This is a list of T cell receptor beta chains from one sample in a study of shared clonotypes between healthy human individuals. The data were produced by immunoSEQ multiplex PCR, yet TCRdb's version contains in-frame clones alone and is incomplete. This sample has fewer than 1.8 million clones, with roughly 98.5% found just once. Material for sequencing was naive CD4+ T cells sorted from blood. The receptor set was obtained from a man in his thirties or forties in good health. Both conserved end residues are part of each CDR3. The D gene is left open where the match is weak. Clone size is not always given. Where it is, it says once, few, many or a class for expanded clones.

cdr3_nt | cdr3_aa | clone_size | j_call | v_call | d_call
TGTGCCAGCGCCATAGCGGGAGGAAGCTCCTACGAGCAGTACTTC | CASAIAGGSSYEQYF | . | TRBJ2-7 | TRBV2 | TRBD2
TGTGCCAGCAGCGCACAGGGGGAATACTACGAGCAGTACTTC | CASSAQGEYYEQYF | . | TRBJ2-7 | TRBV7-7 | TRBD1
TGTGCCAGCAGTCGAGACACTGAAGCTTTCTTT | CASSRDTEAFF | . | TRBJ1-1 | TRBV6-6 | .
TGCGCCAGCAGAGCTAGCGGGAACACCGGGGAGCTGTTTTTT | CASRASGNTGELFF | once | TRBJ2-2 | TRBV5-1 | TRBD2
TGCAGCGTGGGACTAGCGGGGGCCCGCGAGCAGTACTTC | CSVGLAGAREQYF | . | TRBJ2-7 | TRBV29-1 | TRBD2
TGTGCCAGTAGTATCCTGACAGGAACTTACACCATATATTTT | CASSILTGTYTIYF | . | TRBJ1-3 | TRBV19 | .
TGTGCCAGTAGCTTGGAACGGGGATTTTCTAGCACAGATACGCAGTATTTT | CASSLERGFSSTDTQYF | . | TRBJ2-3 | TRBV19 | .
TGTGCCAGCTCACCACGGGGACAGGGGAAGTATGGCTACACCTTC | CASSPRGQGKYGYTF | once | TRBJ1-2 | TRBV18 | TRBD1
TGTGCCAGCAGCGCGCCCCGTCAAGGGAGGCCCGGAGAAAAACTGTTTTTT | CASSAPRQGRPGEKLFF | . | TRBJ1-4 | TRBV5-5 | .
TGTGCCAGCAGCGTAGCCGCGGGGGGAGGACCAGATACGCAGTATTTT | CASSVAAGGGPDTQYF | . | TRBJ2-3 | TRBV9 | TRBD2
TGCGCCAGCAGCCGAGATGGTAGCGGGAGCTACGAGCAGTACTTC | CASSRDGSGSYEQYF | . | TRBJ2-7 | TRBV5-1 | TRBD2
TGTGCCAGCAGTGCCTGGGTGCTCTCTGGGGCCAACGTCCTGACTTTC | CASSAWVLSGANVLTF | . | TRBJ2-6 | TRBV6-1 | .
TGTGCTAGTGGCAGGGGGGATACGCAGTATTTT | CASGRGDTQYF | . | TRBJ2-3 | TRBV12-5 | TRBD1
TGTGCCAGCAGCTTAAGAATGGCCGAGACCCAGTACTTC | CASSLRMAETQYF | once | TRBJ2-5 | TRBV7-2 | .
TGTGCCAGTAGCCGTCCCCTCCGGCTCGGGTACAATGAGCAGTTCTTC | CASSRPLRLGYNEQFF | once | TRBJ2-1 | TRBV19 | .
TGTGCCAGCAGTTTATCTGGACGGAACTATGGCTACACCTTC | CASSLSGRNYGYTF | . | TRBJ1-2 | TRBV27 | .
TGCAGCGTACTTTGGGCAGGGGTTGAGACCCAGTACTTC | CSVLWAGVETQYF | . | TRBJ2-5 | TRBV29-1 | .
TGTGCCAGCAGGCTACCCGGGGAAAAACTGTTTTTT | CASRLPGEKLFF | . | TRBJ1-4 | TRBV28 | .
TGTGCCAGCAGCTTGGGGACAGGGGGCGCGGGCGCAGATACGCAGTATTTT | CASSLGTGGAGADTQYF | . | TRBJ2-3 | TRBV5-4 | TRBD1
TGTGCCAGCAGCTCAGGAGACTCCTACGAGCAGTACTTC | CASSSGDSYEQYF | . | TRBJ2-7 | TRBV5-4 | .
TGTGCCAGCAGCCACGTGGGACTAGGGCTCAATGAGCAGTTCTTC | CASSHVGLGLNEQFF | . | TRBJ2-1 | TRBV5-4 | TRBD2
TGCGCCAGCAGCCAACTCTCTACCCTAGCAGCGGTCAATGAGCAGTTCTTC | CASSQLSTLAAVNEQFF | . | TRBJ2-1 | TRBV4-3 | .
TGTGCCAGCAGCGACGAGCGGGAGGGACTGCTTGAGACCCAGTACTTC | CASSDEREGLLETQYF | . | TRBJ2-5 | TRBV5-4 | TRBD2
TGTGCCAGCAGCTCAAGTGGAACGCCTTTGTACGAGCAGTACTTC | CASSSSGTPLYEQYF | . | TRBJ2-7 | TRBV7-2 | .
TGTGCCAGCAGTCGGCTAGCGGTCCACAATGAGCAGTTCTTC | CASSRLAVHNEQFF | . | TRBJ2-1 | TRBV27 | TRBD2
TGCGCCAGCAGCTTATTCGGGAGTGGCTACAATGAGCAGTTCTTC | CASSLFGSGYNEQFF | . | TRBJ2-1 | TRBV5-1 | .
TGTGCCACCAGCAGCCGACAGGGGACTCAGCCCCAGCATTTT | CATSSRQGTQPQHF | . | TRBJ1-5 | TRBV15 | TRBD1
TGCGCCAGCAGCCAAGATTGGACTAGCTCTTCTCGGACGCAGTATTTT | CASSQDWTSSSRTQYF | . | TRBJ2-3 | TRBV4-3 | TRBD2
TGTGCCAGCTCACGAGGGACAGGGGGTCGGAGCGCAGATACGCAGTATTTT | CASSRGTGGRSADTQYF | . | TRBJ2-3 | TRBV18 | TRBD1
TGTGCCTCCCGGAGCGGGAGCAAGGATGAGCAGTTCTTC | CASRSGSKDEQFF | . | TRBJ2-1 | TRBV7-6 | TRBD2
TGTGCCAGCAGCCTTGCAGGGACCCACGAGCAGTACTTC | CASSLAGTHEQYF | . | TRBJ2-7 | TRBV7-9 | .
TGTGCCTGGAGCTTGGGCTCCAGAGGGAGCGATACGCAGTATTTT | CAWSLGSRGSDTQYF | . | TRBJ2-3 | TRBV30 | .
TGTGCCAGCAGTTTGACTCCAGGGAACTCCTACGAGCAGTACTTC | CASSLTPGNSYEQYF | . | TRBJ2-7 | TRBV6-5 | .
TGCGCCAGCAGCACCTTTTCTCCGGGACAGGGCTTCTATGGCTACACCTTC | CASSTFSPGQGFYGYTF | . | TRBJ1-2 | TRBV5-1 | TRBD1
TGCGCCAGCAGGGGGTTGACAGGCCAAGAGACCCAGTACTTC | CASRGLTGQETQYF | . | TRBJ2-5 | TRBV5-1 | .
TGTGCCATCAGTGAACCCGACAGGGGGCGCCACGAGCAGTACTTC | CAISEPDRGRHEQYF | once | TRBJ2-7 | TRBV10-3 | TRBD1
TGTGCCAGCAGTGAACCGGGGGCCTATGGCTACACCTTC | CASSEPGAYGYTF | once | TRBJ1-2 | TRBV6-1 | .
TGTGCCAGCAGCGCACAGGGGTTTGTCAAAAACATTCAGTACTTC | CASSAQGFVKNIQYF | . | TRBJ2-4 | TRBV7-9 | TRBD1
TGTGCCAGCAGCCTTGGACTAGCGGGACGGGGCTCCTACAATGAGCAGTTCTTC | CASSLGLAGRGSYNEQFF | . | TRBJ2-1 | TRBV9 | TRBD2
TGTGCCAGCTCACCGACCGTGGGGGAGACCCAGTACTTC | CASSPTVGETQYF | . | TRBJ2-5 | TRBV18 | .
TGTGCCAGCAGCTTTTTCGCGGCCACCTACAATGAGCAGTTCTTC | CASSFFAATYNEQFF | . | TRBJ2-1 | TRBV7-3 | .
TGTGCCAGCAGTGTAGGTCCTCTTACCTACGAGCAGTACTTC | CASSVGPLTYEQYF | . | TRBJ2-7 | TRBV6-1 | .
TGTGCCAGCAGCCCCGGACTAGCGGGGGAGTACAATGAGCAGTTCTTC | CASSPGLAGEYNEQFF | . | TRBJ2-1 | TRBV7-9 | TRBD2
TGTGCCAGCAGCTTAGCCCAGCTACGACAGGGAGGCTATGGCTACACCTTC | CASSLAQLRQGGYGYTF | . | TRBJ1-2 | TRBV7-9 | TRBD1
TGTGCCAGCAGCTTAGCCGGCACCTACGAGCAGTACTTC | CASSLAGTYEQYF | once | TRBJ2-7 | TRBV11-2 | .
TGTGCCAGCAGCTCCACCCTCACGGCCCACAATGAGCAGTTCTTC | CASSSTLTAHNEQFF | . | TRBJ2-1 | TRBV5-4 | .